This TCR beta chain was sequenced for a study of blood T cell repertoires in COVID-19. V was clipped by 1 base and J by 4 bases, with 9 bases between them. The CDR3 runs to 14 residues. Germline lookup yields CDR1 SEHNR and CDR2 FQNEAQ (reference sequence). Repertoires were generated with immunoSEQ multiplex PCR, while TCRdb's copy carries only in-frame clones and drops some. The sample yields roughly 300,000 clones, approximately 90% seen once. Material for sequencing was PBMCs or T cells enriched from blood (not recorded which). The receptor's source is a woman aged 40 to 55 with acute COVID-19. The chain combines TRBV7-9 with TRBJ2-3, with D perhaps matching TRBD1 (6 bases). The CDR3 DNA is TGTGCCAGCAGCTTAGAACAGGGAGCAGATACGCAGTATTTT. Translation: CASSLEQGADTQYF. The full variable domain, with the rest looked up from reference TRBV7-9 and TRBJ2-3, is DTGVSQNPRHKITKRGQNVTFRCDPISEHNRLYWYRQTLGQGPEFLTYFQNEAQLEKSRLLSDRFSAERPKGSFSTLEIQRTEQGDSAMYLCASSLEQGADTQYFGPGTRLTVL.